This T cell receptor beta chain was identified during a study of cytomegalovirus exposure and HLA in healthy donors. Whole-study results and caveats: When analyzed later, the rates of TCR association showed variation by HLA locus, with DRB1 the most and HLA-C the fewest.

The PCR used 60 Vbeta and 13 Jbeta primers. The protocol was immunoSEQ multiplex PCR, while the TCRdb copy is restricted to in-frame clones and leaves out a portion. This sample has over 30,000 clones, with approximately 80% found just once. V lost 7 bases and J lost 4; bases outside the gene matches: 7. This CDR3 spans 14 amino acids. Looked up from germline, CDR1 is MNHEY and CDR2 is SMNVEV (reference sequence). This clone was seen a single time. The antigen remains unidentified. This receptor was identified in a male donor in good health and CMV-seronegative. The V gene is TRBV27, the J gene TRBJ1-2; 9 bases match TRBD1. The sample was PBMCs. In nucleotides, the CDR3 is TGTGCCAGCAAGGGACAGGGCATTCGCTATGGCTACACCTTC. This sequence encodes CASKGQGIRYGYTF.